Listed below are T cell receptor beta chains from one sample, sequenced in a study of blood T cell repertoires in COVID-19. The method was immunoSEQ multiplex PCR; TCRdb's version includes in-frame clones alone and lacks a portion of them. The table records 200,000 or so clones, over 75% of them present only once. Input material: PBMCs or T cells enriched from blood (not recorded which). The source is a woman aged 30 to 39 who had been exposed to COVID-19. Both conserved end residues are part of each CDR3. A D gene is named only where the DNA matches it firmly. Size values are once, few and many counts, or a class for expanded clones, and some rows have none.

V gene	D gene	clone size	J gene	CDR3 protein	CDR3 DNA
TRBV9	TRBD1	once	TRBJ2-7	CASSPRQGDYEQYF	TGTGCCAGCAGCCCCAGACAGGGGGACTACGAGCAGTACTTC
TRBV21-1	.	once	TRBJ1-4	CASSKWGTCDEKLFF	TGTGCCAGCAGCAAATGGGGGACATGTGATGAAAAACTGTTTTTT
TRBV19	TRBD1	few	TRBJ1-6	CASGDRGDSPLHF	TGTGCCAGTGGCGACAGGGGTGATTCACCCCTCCACTTT
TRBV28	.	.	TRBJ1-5	CASSFRQNNQPQHF	TGTGCCAGCAGTTTCAGGCAGAACAATCAGCCCCAGCATTTT
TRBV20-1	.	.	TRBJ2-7	CSASGASQYYEQYF	TGCAGTGCTAGTGGCGCTAGCCAATACTACGAGCAGTACTTC
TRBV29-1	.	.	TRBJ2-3	CSVEFGGTQYF	TGCAGCGTTGAATTCGGGGGTACGCAGTATTTT
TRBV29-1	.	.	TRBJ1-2	CSVRTPERGYTF	TGCAGCGTTCGAACCCCGGAGCGGGGCTACACCTTC
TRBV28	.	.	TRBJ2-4	CASSFGVAKNIQYF	TGTGCCAGCAGTTTCGGGGTTGCCAAAAACATTCAGTACTTC
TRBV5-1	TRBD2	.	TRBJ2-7	CASSLEAGAVEQYF	TGCGCCAGCAGCTTGGAGGCGGGAGCGGTCGAGCAGTACTTC
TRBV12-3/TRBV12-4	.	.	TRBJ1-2	CASSPRLNYGYTF	TGTGCCAGCAGTCCGAGACTGAACTATGGCTACACCTTC
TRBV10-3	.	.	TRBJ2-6	CAISDRGTFSGANVLTF	TGTGCCATCAGTGACAGGGGCACTTTCTCTGGGGCCAACGTCCTGACTTTC
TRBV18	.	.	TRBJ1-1	CASSPLRVNTEAFF	TGTGCCAGCTCACCGCTGAGAGTGAACACTGAAGCTTTCTTT
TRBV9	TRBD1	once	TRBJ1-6	CASSVAGDRASPLHF	TGTGCCAGCAGCGTAGCCGGGGACAGGGCTTCACCCCTCCACTTT
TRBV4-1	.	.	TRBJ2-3	CASSQGASSTDTQYF	TGCGCCAGCAGCCAAGGGGCCTCTAGCACAGATACGCAGTATTTT